The clone carrying this TCR beta chain was counted a single time. The sample comes from a study of blood T cell repertoires in COVID-19. As for the study in general: Samples taken during acute and convalescent COVID-19 were collected in the United States, Italy and Spain.

Clones were read by immunoSEQ multiplex PCR, and TCRdb kept only the in-frame ones, dropping some. There are 70,000 to 80,000 clones in the sample; 75% to 85% occur only once, and around 41% lies in the top ten. The length of the CDR3 is 16 residues. The germline V gene has CDR1 SEHNR and CDR2 FQNEAQ (reference sequence). The germline V and J ends were trimmed by 0 bases and 0 bases, with 11 bases remaining between them. The origin of this receptor is an older man with acute or convalescent COVID-19. The sequenced material came from peripheral blood. The J gene is TRBJ1-1, the V gene TRBV7-9; perhaps TRBD1 as D (5 bases). CDR3 protein: CASSLAQAGMNTEAFF. As DNA, the CDR3 is TGTGCCAGCAGCTTAGCGCAGGCAGGGATGAACACTGAAGCTTTCTTT.